This T cell receptor beta chain appears in the sequencing data of a study of cytomegalovirus exposure and HLA in healthy donors. General study points: A previous analysis found most TCR beta V segments productive roughly 90% or roughly 30% of the time.

The PCR used 60 Vbeta and 13 Jbeta primers. Assay: immunoSEQ multiplex PCR; the TCRdb copy retains only in-frame clones and omits some. The table lists roughly 110,000 clones, just over 70% of them singletons. This clone was found once. What it recognizes is unknown. The sequenced material came from PBMCs. This TCR was sampled from a boy between 5 and 17 years old in good health and CMV-seronegative.

CDR3: CASSQVGRDTRRREKLFF. The CDR3 DNA reads TGCGCCAGCAGCCAAGTAGGCCGGGACACCCGAAGAAGAGAAAAACTGTTTTTT. The genes are TRBV4-1 and TRBJ1-4; D perhaps matches TRBD1 (6 bases). Trimming stripped 1 base from V and 8 bases from J, with 23 bases between. This CDR3 has 18 amino acids. CDR1 and CDR2 (germline): MGHRA, YSYEKL.